This TCR beta chain is from a study of blood T cells in healthy people across ages. The second PCR ran about 6 to 11 cycles with a sample-barcoded 5' primer and J-beta primers. MiXCR, run by TCRdb on the 5' RACE reads, gives a single entry per CDR3 protein. This sample has 550,000 to 600,000 distinct CDR3 sequences, with more than 45% found just once. The CDR3 runs 14 residues. Trimming cost V 6 bases and J 3 bases, with 14 bases left between them. The germline V gene has CDR1 MNHNY and CDR2 SVGAGI (reference sequence). The source is a man of 80 years or more in good health. Sequencing used blood. This chain connects TRBV6-6 to TRBJ2-5; unclear D gene. CDR3 sequence: CASRGQYGKETQYF. Here the CDR3 DNA reads TGTGCCAGCAGAGGGCAATATGGGAAAGAGACCCAGTACTTC.